The present entry profiles one TCR beta chain with its context. Antigen: not known. V dropped 5 bases and J dropped 4; count of bases not matched to a gene: 11. The CDR3 covers 15 residues. In germline, CDR1 is MNHEY, CDR2 SVGAGI. This record belongs to a study of cytomegalovirus exposure and HLA in healthy donors. General study results and limits: Reports indicate that TCR beta sequences accurately predicted the HLA-A and HLA-B alleles of most subjects. An analysis that was carried out later associated some 17,000 TCR beta sequences with HLA alleles at 0.05 false discovery rate.

PCR primers comprised 60 Vbeta and 13 Jbeta primers. Authors' analysis steps: Later, 75 million to 100 million unique TCR beta chains were counted in an analysis, and about 12 million of them were shared. The table came from immunoSEQ multiplex PCR; TCRdb's copy has only in-frame clones and leaves some out. The V and J calls and clone size are taken from that table; D and trimming were inferred from the DNA. The sample's table shows 50,000 to 60,000 clones. Sequencing used PBMCs. The TCR originated in a woman between 45 and 65 years old in good health and CMV-seropositive. The chain recombines TRBV6-5 with TRBJ2-7, with 7 bases lining up with TRBD2. The CDR3 DNA is TGTGCCAGCAGTCCCCCGGGGGGTCGGGGATACGAGCAGTACTTC. This translates into CASSPPGGRGYEQYF.